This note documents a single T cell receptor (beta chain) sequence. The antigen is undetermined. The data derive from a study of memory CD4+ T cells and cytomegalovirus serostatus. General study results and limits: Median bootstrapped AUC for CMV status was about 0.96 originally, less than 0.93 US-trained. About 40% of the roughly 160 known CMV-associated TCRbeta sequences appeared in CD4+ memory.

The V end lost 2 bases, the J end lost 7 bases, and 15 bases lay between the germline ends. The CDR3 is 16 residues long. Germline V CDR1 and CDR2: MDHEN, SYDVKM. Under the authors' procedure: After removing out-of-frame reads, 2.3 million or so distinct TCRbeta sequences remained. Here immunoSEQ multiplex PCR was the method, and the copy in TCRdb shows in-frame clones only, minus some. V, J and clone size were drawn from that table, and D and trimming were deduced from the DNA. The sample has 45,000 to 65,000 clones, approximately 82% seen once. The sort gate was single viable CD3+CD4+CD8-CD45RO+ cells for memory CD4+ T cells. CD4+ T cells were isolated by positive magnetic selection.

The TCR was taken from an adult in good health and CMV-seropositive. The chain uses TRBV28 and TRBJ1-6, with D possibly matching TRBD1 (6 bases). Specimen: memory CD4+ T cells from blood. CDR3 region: CASSLEAGVGNSPLHF. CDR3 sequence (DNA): TGTGCCAGCAGTTTAGAGGCAGGGGTAGGGAATTCACCCCTCCACTTT. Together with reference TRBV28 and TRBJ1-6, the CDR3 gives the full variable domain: DVKVTQSSRYLVKRTGEKVFLECVQDMDHENMFWYRQDPGLGLRLIYFSYDVKMKEKGDIPEGYSVSREKKERFSLILESASTNQTSMYLCASSLEAGVGNSPLHFGNGTRLTVT.